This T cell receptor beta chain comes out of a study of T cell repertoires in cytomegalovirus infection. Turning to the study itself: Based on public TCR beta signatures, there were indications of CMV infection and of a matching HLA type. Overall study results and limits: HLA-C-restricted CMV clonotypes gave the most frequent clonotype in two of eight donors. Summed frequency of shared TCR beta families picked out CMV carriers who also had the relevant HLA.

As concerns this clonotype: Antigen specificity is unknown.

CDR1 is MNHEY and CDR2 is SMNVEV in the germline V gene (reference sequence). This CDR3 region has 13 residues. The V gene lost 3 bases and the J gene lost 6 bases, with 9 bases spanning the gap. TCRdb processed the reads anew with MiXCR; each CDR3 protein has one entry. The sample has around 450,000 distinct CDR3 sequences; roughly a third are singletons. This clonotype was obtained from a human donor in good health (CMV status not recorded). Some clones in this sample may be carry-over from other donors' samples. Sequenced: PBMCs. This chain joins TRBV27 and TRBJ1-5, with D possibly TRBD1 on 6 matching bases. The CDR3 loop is CASSLTGIQPQHF. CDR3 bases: TGTGCCAGCAGTTTGACAGGAATTCAGCCCCAGCATTTT.